The 20 T cell receptor beta chains reported below all come from one sample, sequenced in a study of blood T cell repertoires in COVID-19. Sequencing was performed with immunoSEQ multiplex PCR; in TCRdb, only in-frame clones are kept and a portion is missing. The sample holds 50,000 to 80,000 clones, over 75% seen once. Material for sequencing was peripheral blood. All receptors derive from an elderly woman with active COVID-19.

The chain uses TRBV18 and TRBJ1-4, with D possibly matching TRBD1 (5 bases). Trimming removed 3 bases from V and 10 bases from J, with 15 bases in between. In germline, CDR1 is KGHSH, CDR2 LQKENI. CDR3 length: 14 amino acids. This CDR3 reads CASSPRQSEVKLFF. CDR3 nucleotide sequence: TGTGCCAGCTCACCTAGACAGAGTGAGGTAAAACTGTTTTTT.

V is TRBV2 and J is TRBJ1-2; D is unresolved. CDR1 is SNHLY, CDR2 FYNNEI, per germline. Trimming took off 6 bases at V and 3 bases at J, with 11 bases between the two ends. The CDR3 totals 13 residues. The DNA for the CDR3 is TGTGCCAGCAGCGACCCCGGAGACTATGGCTACACCTTC. Amino acid sequence: CASSDPGDYGYTF.

This chain joins TRBV19 and TRBJ1-2; D is uncertain. CDR3 length: 11 residues. V dropped 7 bases and J dropped 4 bases, with 7 bases sitting between them. Germline V gene lookup returns CDR1 LNHDA and CDR2 SQIVND (reference sequence). CDR3 in DNA: TGTGCCAGTAACCCAGGCTATGGCTACACCTTC. Amino acids: CASNPGYGYTF.

This clone has a handful of counts. The chain has TRBV3-1 (or the pseudogene TRBV3-2) and TRBJ2-3; the match to TRBD2 covers 7 bases. Per the germline V gene, CDR1 is LGHDT and CDR2 is YNNKEL (reference sequence). V gave up 4 bases and J gave up 2 bases; unmatched junction bases: 6. The CDR3 is 15 residues long. CDR3 sequence: CASSRVGGPTDTQYF. The CDR3, as DNA: TGTGCCAGCAGCCGTGTGGGAGGGCCCACAGATACGCAGTATTTT.

The genes are TRBV18 and TRBJ2-5; D is ambiguous. The DNA end favors TRBJ2-7, so the J call may be wrong. CDR1 is KGHSH, CDR2 LQKENI, per germline. The CDR3 has 13 residues. CDR3 amino acids: CASSPFSPYEQYF. As DNA, the CDR3 is TGTGCCAGCTCACCCTTCTCGCCCTACGAGCAGTACTTC.

The count of this clone is one. This chain joins TRBV11-2 and TRBJ1-1, with unresolved D. The germline gives CDR1 SGHAT, CDR2 FQNNGV. V lost 2 bases to trimming and J lost 1 base, with 5 bases between them. This CDR3 is built from 13 residues. For the CDR3, the DNA is TGTGCCAGCAGCTTAAGACAGAACACTGAAGCTTTCTTT. Translation: CASSLRQNTEAFF.

This chain uses TRBV5-1 with TRBJ2-3, with 9 bases that match TRBD1. V dropped 4 bases and J dropped 4; count of bases not matched to a gene: 7. Germline lookup yields CDR1 SGHRS and CDR2 YFSETQ. The length of the CDR3 is 15 residues. This CDR3 is CASSGQGRSADTQYF. The CDR3 DNA reads as TGCGCCAGCAGCGGACAGGGGAGGAGTGCAGATACGCAGTATTTT.

J is TRBJ2-7 and V is TRBV4-1; TRBD2 might be the D (6 bases). Germline CDR1 reads MGHRA; CDR2 reads YSYEKL. Trimming took off 0 bases at V and 4 bases at J, with 13 bases between the two ends. The CDR3 has 15 amino acids. CDR3: CASSQDPGEFYEQYF. The CDR3 nucleotides read TGCGCCAGCAGCCAAGACCCGGGAGAGTTTTACGAGCAGTACTTC.

The gene calls are TRBV28 and TRBJ2-1; 9 bases match TRBD2. Germline CDR1 is MDHEN and CDR2 is SYDVKM. Losses at the gene ends were 6 bases for V and 8 bases for J; bases not matched to a gene: 5. The CDR3 covers 13 residues. CDR3: CASSFSGSDEQFF. CDR3 in DNA: TGTGCCAGCAGCTTTAGCGGGAGCGATGAGCAGTTCTTC.

The gene calls are TRBV7-9 and TRBJ2-5; 9 bases fit TRBD2. This CDR3 region has 14 residues. Germline-derived CDR1 and CDR2 are SEHNR and FQNEAQ (reference sequence). With V trimmed by 1 base and J by 5 bases, 2 bases remained unmatched. The CDR3 here is CASSLGSGGETQYF. The CDR3 DNA reads TGTGCCAGCAGCTTAGGTAGCGGGGGCGAGACCCAGTACTTC.

The chain is built from TRBV5-4 and TRBJ1-4, with 12 bases matching TRBD1. The V gene's germline CDR1 is SGHNT and CDR2 YYREEE (reference sequence). V was pared by 4 bases and J by 8 bases, with 6 bases of the junction left unmatched. The CDR3 consists of 15 residues. CDR3 DNA: TGTGCCAGCAGCGGGGGGACAGGGGGCTTCGAAAAACTGTTTTTT. Translation gives CASSGGTGGFEKLFF.

This chain joins TRBV5-6 and TRBJ1-4; 9 bases fit TRBD1. CDR3 length: 18 amino acids. Germline V gene data show CDR1 as SGHDT and CDR2 as YYEEEE. The junction had 8 bases not matched to a gene; V was cut back by 2 bases and J by 0 bases. CDR3 nucleotide sequence: TGTGCCAGCAGCTTTTACAGGGGGCCCGTTGCAACTAATGAAAAACTGTTTTTT. Protein product: CASSFYRGPVATNEKLFF.

This clone came up a few times. The CDR3 bases are TGTGCCAGTAGTGTACAGGGCATGAACACTGAAGCTTTCTTT. As protein: CASSVQGMNTEAFF. This rearrangement joins TRBV19 to TRBJ1-1; D is perhaps TRBD1 (6 bases). The CDR3 is 14 amino acids. Germline V CDR1 and CDR2: LNHDA, SQIVND (reference sequence). V lost 5 bases and J lost 0, with 10 bases in between.

This chain links TRBV28 with TRBJ2-7; 10 nucleotides agree with TRBD1. CDR1 and CDR2 from the germline V gene are MDHEN and SYDVKM. The J segment lost 2 bases and the V segment lost 8 bases, leaving 9 bases of the junction unmatched. CDR3 size: 15 residues. This chain's CDR3 is CASGRQGALPYEQYV. The CDR3, as DNA: TGTGCCAGCGGTCGACAGGGGGCCCTCCCCTACGAGCAGTACGTC.

The chain recombines TRBV2 with TRBJ2-5, with a tentative D call TRBD2 (6 bases). In germline, CDR1 is SNHLY, CDR2 FYNNEI. This CDR3 region has 14 residues. With 2 bases removed from V and 6 bases from J, the gap between germline ends came to 13 bases. The CDR3 nucleotides are TGTGCCAGCAGTGAAAGGAGGGGAGCCCAGACCCAGTACTTC. Translation gives CASSERRGAQTQYF. Looking up the rest from reference TRBV2 and TRBJ2-5 gives the full variable domain: EPEVTQTPSHQVTQMGQEVILRCVPISNHLYFYWYRQILGQKVEFLVSFYNNEISEKSEIFDDQFSVERPDGSNFTLKIRSTKLEDSAMYFCASSERRGAQTQYFGPGTRLLVL.

V is TRBV15 and J is TRBJ1-1; possible D gene TRBD1, 5 bases. Germline assignment: CDR1 LNHNV and CDR2 YYDKDF (reference sequence). The CDR3 is 15 amino acids. V lost 1 base and J lost 0, with 9 bases in between. Here the CDR3 reads CATSRGQGLNTEAFF. For the CDR3, the DNA is TGTGCCACCAGCAGAGGCCAGGGCCTGAACACTGAAGCTTTCTTT.

The rearrangement uses TRBV18 and TRBJ2-7, with D perhaps TRBD1 (6 bases). V was cut by 6 bases and J by 6 bases, with 12 bases left in between. Germline CDR1 reads KGHSH; CDR2 reads LQKENI. The CDR3 is 12 residues long. Here the CDR3 reads CASSDWGREQYF. Written as DNA, the CDR3 is TGTGCCAGCTCTGACTGGGGGCGCGAGCAGTACTTC.

This clone appeared once. This chain joins TRBV11-2 and TRBJ2-3; D is possibly TRBD2 (6 bases). V lost 4 bases to trimming and J lost 0 bases, with 11 bases between them. Germline values: CDR1 SGHAT, CDR2 FQNNGV. There are 15 residues in the CDR3. DNA of the CDR3: TGTGCCAGCAGCTACTGGGACTCTAGCACAGATACGCAGTATTTT. It codes for CASSYWDSSTDTQYF. Drawing the rest from reference TRBV11-2 and TRBJ2-3, the complete variable domain is EAGVAQSPRYKIIEKRQSVAFWCNPISGHATLYWYQQILGQGPKLLIQFQNNGVVDDSQLPKDRFSAERLKGVDSTLKIQPAKLEDSAVYLCASSYWDSSTDTQYFGPGTRLTVL.

The CDR3 coding sequence is TGTGTCAGAAGCTCCAACCGGGACAGGGACGTCGAGCAGTACGTC. It encodes CVRSSNRDRDVEQYV. The rearrangement joins TRBV7-5 to TRBJ2-7; the table gives TRBD1 as D, unverified against the DNA. TRBV7-5 counts as a pseudogene. This CDR3 is 15 amino acids long.

This sequence joins TRBV6-5 and TRBJ1-2; 7 positions match TRBD1. The length of the CDR3 is 15 residues. Germline V CDR1 and CDR2: MNHEY, SVGAGI. V lost 4 bases, J lost 2 bases, and 7 bases stayed unmatched. DNA for the CDR3: TGTGCCAGCAGTTCTGGACAGGCCATAAACTATGGCTACACCTTC. Its translation is CASSSGQAINYGYTF.